Sequencing of this T cell receptor (beta chain) was carried out in a study of T-cell reconstitution after alpha-beta-depleted transplantation in children (dated by TCRdb to between 2015 and 2016). With respect to the entire study: Using TCR repertoire profiling, the study followed T-cell immune reconstitution in a quantitative way in children after TCRalphabeta/CD19-depleted allogeneic hematopoietic cell transplantation.

Trimming removed 2 bases from V and 4 bases from J; the gene matches leave 3 bases unexplained. For CDR1 and CDR2, the germline V gene lists SGHTA and FQGTGA. Including the terminal cysteine and phenylalanine, the CDR3 comprises 15 residues. CDR3 DNA is the only sequence kept; it has 45 bases, read in frame from the first base. Interpreted using the paper, the treatment or condition label stands for: allogeneic hematopoietic cell transplantation with graft depleted of TCRalphabeta T cells and CD19 B cells. The children who served as transplant recipients had been given grafts of TCRalphabeta/CD19-depleted allogeneic hematopoietic cells. Study-wide conclusions, independent of this receptor: In some patients, high TCRbeta diversity at day 60 was attributed to recipient T cells and intrathymic progenitors that had survived conditioning. The apparently early recovery of alphabetaT-cell counts about two months after transplant reportedly depended on only several hundred rapidly expanded clones that came from non-depleted graft cells. Over subsequent months, a decline in hyperexpanded clone frequencies was noted, and after one year, T-cell counts and TCRbeta diversity were mostly ascribed to newly produced T cells.

The method behind the library was PCR. The sample was run on an Illumina HiSeq 2500. TCR library preparation used molecular barcoding, with unique molecular identifiers applied to normalize quantification of the TCRbeta repertoire. TCRdb trimmed public reads at Q25 via fastp, called clones via MiXCR and kept in-frame beta chains. Every distinct CDR3 protein forms one entry, paired with its most common genes and DNA. The sample records more than 500,000 distinct CDR3 sequences, roughly 10% of which are singletons. The top ten clones comprise 13% to 15% of the sample. Comments on this clonotype: Its antigen target is currently unknown. Base qualities are not provided; no much larger clone lies one nucleotide away.

Recombination connected TRBV7-3 to TRBJ2-1; 9 bases in between match TRBD2. The sample in question was PBMCs, mostly from graft donor cells, obtained 180 days after TCRalphabeta/CD19-depleted stem cell transplant. This sequence originates from a female patient aged 2-10 years who had a stem cell transplant for aplastic anemia, so the T cells may come from the graft donor. The base sequence is TGTGCCAGCAGCTTATACAGCGGGGGGTACAATGAGCAGTTCTTC. It codes for CASSLYSGGYNEQFF.